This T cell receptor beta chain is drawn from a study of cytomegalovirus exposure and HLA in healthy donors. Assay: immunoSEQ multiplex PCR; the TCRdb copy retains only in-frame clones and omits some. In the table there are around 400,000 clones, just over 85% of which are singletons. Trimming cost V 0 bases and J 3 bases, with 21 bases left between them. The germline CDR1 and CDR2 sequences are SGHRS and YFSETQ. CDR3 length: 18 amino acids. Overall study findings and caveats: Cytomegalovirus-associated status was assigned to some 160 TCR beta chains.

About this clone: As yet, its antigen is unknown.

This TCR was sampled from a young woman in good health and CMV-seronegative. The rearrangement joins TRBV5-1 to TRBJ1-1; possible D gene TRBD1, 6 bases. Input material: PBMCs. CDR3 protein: CASSLEIGLRGADTEAFF. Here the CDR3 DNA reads TGCGCCAGCAGCTTGGAGATTGGTCTCAGGGGCGCGGACACTGAAGCTTTCTTT.